These 2 T cell receptor beta chains share one sample of origin, sequenced in a study of OX40 agonist ivuxolimab in advanced cancers. The protocol was immunoSEQ multiplex PCR, while the TCRdb copy is restricted to in-frame clones and leaves out a portion. The table lists 92,000 or so clones, 84% of them singletons. Sequenced material: CD4+ or CD8+ T cells sorted from blood, taken in a trial of the OX40 agonist ivuxolimab. Source of these receptors: an adult with an advanced solid tumor such as melanoma, head and neck, liver or kidney cancer.

This chain uses TRBV19 with TRBJ1-1, with 7 bases matching TRBD1. With V trimmed by 2 bases and J by 4 bases, 4 bases remained unmatched. Germline V gives CDR1 LNHDA, CDR2 SQIVND (reference sequence). CDR3 length: 14 residues. CDR3 region: CASSIPGGFTEAFF. In DNA form, the CDR3 reads TGTGCCAGTAGTATACCAGGGGGGTTCACTGAAGCTTTCTTT.

V is TRBV4-3 and J is TRBJ1-5, with D unclear. V was pared by 0 bases and J by 6 bases, with 9 bases between. The germline V gene has CDR1 LGHNA and CDR2 YSLEER. The CDR3 loop spans 14 amino acids. CDR3 amino acids: CASSQEGWGQPQHF. The DNA of the CDR3 is TGCGCCAGCAGCCAAGAGGGGTGGGGTCAGCCCCAGCATTTT.